This T cell receptor beta chain emerged from a study of shared clonotypes between healthy human individuals. In the study overall: Per donor, CD8 memory used one plate, CD8 naive used two, CD4 memory used three and CD4 naive used three.

Samples underwent the assay at deep level. The data were produced by immunoSEQ multiplex PCR, yet TCRdb's version contains in-frame clones alone and is incomplete. The sample lists 1.4 million or so clones, 98% occurring once. A word on this clone: Its antigen is not identified.

General study points: Shared across a few donors were around 5% of the naive CD4 clonotypes. Non-shared clonotypes displayed generation probabilities falling below those of clonotypes present in all four donors.

The V gene's germline CDR1 is MNHEY and CDR2 SVGAGI. The CDR3 has 16 amino acids. Between the trimmed V and J ends, which lost 4 bases and 9 bases, there was a span of 22 bases. Sequencing was carried out using naive CD4+ T cells sorted from blood. Subset defined: CD45RA+ positively selected. This rearrangement joins TRBV6-5 to TRBJ1-5, with a weak D call TRBD1 (5 bases). This receptor was taken from a man aged 25 to 40 in good health. The CDR3 protein is CASSSSKSGLLGPQHF. CDR3 DNA sequence: TGTGCCAGCAGTTCCTCTAAGTCGGGGCTCCTGGGGCCCCAGCATTTT.